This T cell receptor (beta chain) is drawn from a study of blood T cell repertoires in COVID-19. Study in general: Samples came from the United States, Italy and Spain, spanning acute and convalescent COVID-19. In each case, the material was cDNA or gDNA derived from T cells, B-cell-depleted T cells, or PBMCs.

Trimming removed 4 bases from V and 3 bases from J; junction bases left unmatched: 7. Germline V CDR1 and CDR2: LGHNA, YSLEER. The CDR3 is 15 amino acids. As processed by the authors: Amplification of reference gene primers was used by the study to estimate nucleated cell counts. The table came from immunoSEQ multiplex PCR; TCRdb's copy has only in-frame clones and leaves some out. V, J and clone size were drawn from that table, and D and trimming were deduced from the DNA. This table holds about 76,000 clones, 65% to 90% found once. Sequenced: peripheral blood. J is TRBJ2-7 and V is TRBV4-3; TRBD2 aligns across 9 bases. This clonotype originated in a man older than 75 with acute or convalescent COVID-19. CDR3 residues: CASSRQVAGDYEQYF. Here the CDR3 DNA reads TGCGCCAGCAGCCGACAAGTAGCGGGAGACTACGAGCAGTACTTC.